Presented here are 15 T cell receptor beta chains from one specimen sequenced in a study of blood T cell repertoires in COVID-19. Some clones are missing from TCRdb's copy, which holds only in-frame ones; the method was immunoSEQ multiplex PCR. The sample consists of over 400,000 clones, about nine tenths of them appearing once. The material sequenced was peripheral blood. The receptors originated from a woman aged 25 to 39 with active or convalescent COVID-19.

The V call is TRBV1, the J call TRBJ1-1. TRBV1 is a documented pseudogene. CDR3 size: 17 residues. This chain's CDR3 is CTSSQGPHGGNGSEAFF. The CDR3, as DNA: TGCACCAGCAGCCAAGGCCCCCACGGAGGGAATGGATCTGAAGCTTTCTTT.

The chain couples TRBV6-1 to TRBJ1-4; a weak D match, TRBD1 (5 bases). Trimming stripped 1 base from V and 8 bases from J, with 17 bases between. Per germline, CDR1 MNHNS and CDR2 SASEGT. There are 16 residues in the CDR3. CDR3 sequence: CASSEVGPGLGEKLFF. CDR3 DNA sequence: TGTGCCAGCAGTGAAGTGGGGCCCGGGCTTGGGGAAAAACTGTTTTTT.

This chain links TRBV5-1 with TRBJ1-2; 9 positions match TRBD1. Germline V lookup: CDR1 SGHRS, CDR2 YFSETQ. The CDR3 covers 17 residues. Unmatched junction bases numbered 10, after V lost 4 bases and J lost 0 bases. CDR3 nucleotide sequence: TGCGCCAGCAGCACCGTCCCGGGACAGGGAGCTAACTATGGCTACACCTTC. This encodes CASSTVPGQGANYGYTF. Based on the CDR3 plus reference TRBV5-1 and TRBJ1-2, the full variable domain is KAGVTQTPRYLIKTRGQQVTLSCSPISGHRSVSWYQQTPGQGLQFLFEYFSETQRNKGNFPGRFSGRQFSNSRSEMNVSTLELGDSALYLCASSTVPGQGANYGYTFGSGTRLTVV.

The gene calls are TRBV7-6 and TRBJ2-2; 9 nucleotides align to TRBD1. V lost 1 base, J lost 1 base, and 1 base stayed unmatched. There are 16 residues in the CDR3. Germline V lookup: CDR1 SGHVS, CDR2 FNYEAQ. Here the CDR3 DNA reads TGTGCCAGCAGCTTAGGGGGACAGGGGAACACCGGGGAGCTGTTTTTT. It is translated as CASSLGGQGNTGELFF.

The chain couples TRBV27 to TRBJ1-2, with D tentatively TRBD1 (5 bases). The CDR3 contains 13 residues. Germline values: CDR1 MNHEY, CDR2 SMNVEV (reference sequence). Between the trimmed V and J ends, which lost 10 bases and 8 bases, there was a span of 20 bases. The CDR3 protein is CATRPSGFSGYTF. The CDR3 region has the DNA TGTGCCACCAGACCCTCAGGGTTCAGCGGCTACACCTTC.

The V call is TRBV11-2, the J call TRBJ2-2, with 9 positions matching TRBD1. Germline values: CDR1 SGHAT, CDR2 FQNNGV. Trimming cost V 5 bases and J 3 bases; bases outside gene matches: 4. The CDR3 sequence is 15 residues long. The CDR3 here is CASSPRDRDTGELFF. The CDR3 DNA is TGTGCCAGCAGCCCCCGGGACAGGGACACCGGGGAGCTGTTTTTT.

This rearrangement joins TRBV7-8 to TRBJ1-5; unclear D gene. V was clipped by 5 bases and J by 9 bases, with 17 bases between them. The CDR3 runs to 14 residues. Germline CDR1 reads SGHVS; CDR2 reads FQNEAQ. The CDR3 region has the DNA TGTGCCAGCAGCATCGGACTCCCTGGTGGGCCCCAGCATTTT. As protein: CASSIGLPGGPQHF.

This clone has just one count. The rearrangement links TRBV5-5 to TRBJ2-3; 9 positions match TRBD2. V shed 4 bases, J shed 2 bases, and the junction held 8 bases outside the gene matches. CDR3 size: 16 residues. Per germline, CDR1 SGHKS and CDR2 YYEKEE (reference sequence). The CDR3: CASSPLAGSVTDTQYF. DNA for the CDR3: TGTGCCAGCAGCCCGCTAGCGGGGAGCGTCACAGATACGCAGTATTTT.

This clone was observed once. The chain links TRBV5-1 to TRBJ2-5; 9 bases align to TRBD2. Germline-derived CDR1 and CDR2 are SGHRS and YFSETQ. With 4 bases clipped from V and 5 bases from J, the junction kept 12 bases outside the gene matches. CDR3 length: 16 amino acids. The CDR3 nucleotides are TGCGCCAGCAGCAGGGAAGGGACTAGCATCGGTGAGACCCAGTACTTC. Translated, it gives CASSREGTSIGETQYF.

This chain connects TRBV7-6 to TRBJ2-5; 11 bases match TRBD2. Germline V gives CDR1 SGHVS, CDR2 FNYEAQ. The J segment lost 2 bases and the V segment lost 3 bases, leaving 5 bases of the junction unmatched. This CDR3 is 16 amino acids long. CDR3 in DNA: TGTGCCAGCAGCTTGGCGGGGACTAGCGGACAAGAGACCCAGTACTTC. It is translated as CASSLAGTSGQETQYF.

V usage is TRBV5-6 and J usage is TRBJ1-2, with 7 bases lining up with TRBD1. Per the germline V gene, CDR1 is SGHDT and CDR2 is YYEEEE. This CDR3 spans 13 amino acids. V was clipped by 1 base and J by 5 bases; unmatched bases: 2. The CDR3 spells CASSLLTGYGYTF. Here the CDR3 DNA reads TGTGCCAGCAGCTTGTTGACAGGGTATGGCTACACCTTC.

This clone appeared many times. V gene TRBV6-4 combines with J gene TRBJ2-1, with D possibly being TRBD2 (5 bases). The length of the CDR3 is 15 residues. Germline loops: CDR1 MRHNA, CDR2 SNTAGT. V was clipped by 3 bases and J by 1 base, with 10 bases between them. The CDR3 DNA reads TGTGCCAGCAGTGAGGGAGAGGGTTCCTACAATGAGCAGTTCTTC. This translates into CASSEGEGSYNEQFF.

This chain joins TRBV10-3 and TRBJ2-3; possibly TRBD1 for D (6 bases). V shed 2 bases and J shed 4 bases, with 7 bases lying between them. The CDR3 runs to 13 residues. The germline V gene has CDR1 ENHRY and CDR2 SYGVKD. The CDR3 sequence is CAISEGGADTQYF. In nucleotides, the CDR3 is TGTGCCATCAGTGAGGGGGGCGCAGATACGCAGTATTTT.

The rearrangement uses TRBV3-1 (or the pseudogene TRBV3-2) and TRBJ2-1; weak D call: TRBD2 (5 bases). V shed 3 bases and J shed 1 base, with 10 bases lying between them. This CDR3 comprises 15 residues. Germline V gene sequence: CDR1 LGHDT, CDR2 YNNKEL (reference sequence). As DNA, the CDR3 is TGTGCCAGCAGCCAGGTGGGAGCTTCCTACAATGAGCAGTTCTTC. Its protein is CASSQVGASYNEQFF.

CDR3 sequence reads: CASSPHSGDYGYTF. In DNA, the CDR3 is TGTGCCAGCAGTCCGCACTCCGGAGACTATGGCTACACCTTC. This chain links TRBV6-5 with TRBJ1-2; D is uncertain. Germline V lookup: CDR1 MNHEY, CDR2 SVGAGI. The CDR3 has 14 amino acids. Trimming removed 5 bases from V and 3 bases from J, with 13 bases in between.